Listed here is a single TCR beta chain. The CDR3 has 17 residues. Germline CDR1 LGHNA, CDR2 YNFKEQ. V was clipped by 4 bases and J by 2 bases; unmatched bases: 10. The data belong to a study of shared clonotypes between healthy human individuals. Generated by immunoSEQ multiplex PCR, the TCRdb table keeps only in-frame clones and is missing some. The sample has nearly 2 million clones, about 95% seen once. Cells designated naive CD8 were CD45RO-negative and were positively selected for CCR7, with terminally differentiated effector memory CD45RA+ cells excluded. The specimen was naive CD8+ T cells sorted from blood. The chain employs TRBV4-2 and TRBJ2-7; 11 nucleotides agree with TRBD2. The TCR was taken from a man aged 18 to 35 in good health. CDR3 in amino acids: CASSPLAGASWAYEQYF. The CDR3 nucleotides read TGTGCCAGCAGCCCACTAGCGGGGGCCTCGTGGGCCTACGAGCAGTACTTC.